These 24 T cell receptor beta chains came from one sample sequenced in a study of T cells in localized non-small cell lung cancer. Generated by immunoSEQ multiplex PCR, the TCRdb table keeps only in-frame clones and is missing some. The table has over 750 clones, approximately 21% seen once. The starting material was normal lung tissue next to the tumor, obtained before any cancer treatment. Source of these receptors: a male donor aged 60 or older with stage I lung adenocarcinoma.

This clone is medium-sized. This rearrangement joins TRBV11-3 to TRBJ2-5; D remains unclear. Trimming shortened V by 6 bases and J by 2 bases, and 16 bases separated the two germline ends. This CDR3 has 15 residues. From germline, CDR1 is SGHNT and CDR2 YENEEA. This CDR3 is CASRRVVWRQETQYF. The DNA for the CDR3 is TGTGCCAGCAGACGAGTGGTCTGGCGGCAAGAGACCCAGTACTTC.

This clone was found a few times. The V and J genes are TRBV11-3 and TRBJ2-7; possibly TRBD2 for D (5 bases). The length of the CDR3 is 15 residues. Trimming removed 5 bases at V and 7 bases at J, with 21 bases between. Germline CDR1 and CDR2: SGHNT and YENEEA. The CDR3: CASSRGTSSLEEQYF. CDR3 nucleotide sequence: TGTGCCAGCAGCCGTGGTACCTCCTCACTAGAGGAGCAGTACTTC.

The V gene is TRBV29-1, the J gene TRBJ2-7; 7 nucleotides align to TRBD2. V was pared by 5 bases and J by 1 base, with 5 bases of the junction left unmatched. Germline V gene sequence: CDR1 SQVTM, CDR2 ANQGSEA. The CDR3 sequence is 13 residues long. The CDR3 region is CSVRLAVSYEQYF. The CDR3 region has the DNA TGCAGCGTTCGTCTAGCGGTATCCTACGAGCAGTACTTC.

This clone has a handful of counts. The CDR3: CASSYGVGTDTQYF. The DNA of the CDR3 is TGTGCCAGCAGTTATGGGGTTGGGACAGATACGCAGTATTTT. V and J are TRBV6-8 and TRBJ2-3; no firm D call. V was shortened by 3 bases and J by 3 bases, with 10 bases between the two germline ends. This CDR3 comprises 14 residues. Germline V lookup: CDR1 MNHGY, CDR2 SAAAGT.

This clone appeared a few times. This chain joins TRBV12-5 and TRBJ2-7, with unresolved D. The V gene's germline CDR1 is LGHNT and CDR2 FRNRAP. This CDR3 has 11 amino acids. The CDR3: CASRSRDEQYF. Here the CDR3 DNA reads TGTGCCTCCCGGTCAAGGGACGAGCAGTACTTC. Filled out from reference TRBV12-5 and TRBJ2-7, the complete variable domain reads DARVTQTPRHKVTEMGQEVTMRCQPILGHNTVFWYRQTMMQGLELLAYFRNRAPLDDSGMPKDRFSAEMPDATLATLKIQPSEPRDSAVYFCASRSRDEQYFGPGTRLTVT.

The V and J genes are TRBV29-1 and TRBJ2-6; 8 bases match TRBD1. From germline, CDR1 is SQVTM and CDR2 ANQGSEA. The CDR3 is made up of 16 amino acids. The trim removed 7 bases at V and 0 bases at J, leaving 8 bases unmatched. CDR3 in amino acids: CSAWDRLNSGANVLTF. Here the CDR3 DNA reads TGCAGCGCTTGGGACAGGCTAAACTCTGGGGCCAACGTCCTGACTTTC.

This rearrangement joins TRBV9 to TRBJ2-3; 7 nucleotides match TRBD1. Germline V gene data show CDR1 as SGDLS and CDR2 as YYNGEE. The CDR3 contains 14 residues. V lost 2 bases to trimming and J lost 5 bases; unmatched junction nucleotides: 5. The DNA for the CDR3 is TGTGCCAGCAGCGTGAGGGGGCAGTTAGATACGCAGTATTTT. Translated: CASSVRGQLDTQYF.

By share of the sample, this clone is large. This chain links TRBV6-8 with TRBJ2-5; no clear D. CDR1 and CDR2 from the germline V gene are MNHGY and SAAAGT. The CDR3 length is 12 residues. The V end was cut by 1 base, the J end by 3 bases, with 3 bases between. The CDR3 protein is CASSYWKETQYF. As DNA, the CDR3 is TGTGCCAGCAGTTACTGGAAAGAGACCCAGTACTTC.

V is TRBV18 and J is TRBJ2-1; 8 positions agree with TRBD2. J lost 7 bases, V lost 6 bases, and 11 bases had no gene match. CDR3 length: 15 residues. Germline V lookup: CDR1 KGHSH, CDR2 LQKENI. CDR3 DNA sequence: TGTGCCAGCTCGCCCCAACGAGCGGGAGAAAATGAGCAGTTCTTC. The encoded protein is CASSPQRAGENEQFF.

This clone is labeled large. Here the CDR3 reads CASSVGQAYEQYV. As DNA, the CDR3 is TGTGCCAGCAGCGTGGGACAGGCTTACGAGCAGTACGTC. The rearrangement uses TRBV7-2 and TRBJ2-7, with TRBD1 matching over 8 bases. Germline CDR1 and CDR2: SGHTA and FQGNSA. Losses at the gene ends were 5 bases for V and 4 bases for J; bases not matched to a gene: 4. This CDR3 comprises 13 residues.

The V call is TRBV9, the J call TRBJ2-1; TRBD2 agrees at 11 bases. The CDR3 loop spans 15 amino acids. The ends lost 3 bases at V and 7 bases at J; junction bases unmatched: 6. The V gene's germline CDR1 is SGDLS and CDR2 YYNGEE. The CDR3 here is CASSGSGRAFNEQFF. CDR3 DNA sequence: TGTGCCAGCAGCGGTAGCGGGAGGGCATTTAATGAGCAGTTCTTC.

This clone was detected only a few times. This sequence joins TRBV18 and TRBJ2-7; D is uncertain. Germline assignment: CDR1 KGHSH and CDR2 LQKENI. This CDR3 is 14 amino acids long. V gave up 2 bases and J gave up 0 bases, with 8 bases separating them. CDR3 amino acids: CASSPTEFSYEQYV. CDR3 bases: TGTGCCAGCTCACCAACAGAATTCTCCTACGAGCAGTACGTC.

This clone was seen more than once but under ten times. The CDR3 loop is CASSPHRGLNYGYTF. The CDR3 nucleotides read TGTGCCAGCAGTCCCCACAGGGGGCTAAACTATGGCTACACCTTC. The rearrangement joins TRBV28 to TRBJ1-2; TRBD1 matches at 9 bases. The CDR3 contains 15 residues. J gave up 2 bases and V 5 bases, and 6 bases lay outside the gene matches. Per germline, CDR1 MDHEN and CDR2 SYDVKM.

This clone was recorded a few times. The chain employs TRBV11-3 and TRBJ2-5, with 7 bases matching TRBD1. This CDR3 is 17 amino acids long. V was pared by 1 base and J by 3 bases, with 11 bases of the junction left unmatched. From germline, CDR1 is SGHNT and CDR2 YENEEA. CDR3 sequence reads: CASSLGWGTATKETQYF. DNA for the CDR3: TGTGCCAGCAGCTTAGGTTGGGGGACAGCCACTAAAGAGACCCAGTACTTC.

V is TRBV7-1 and J is TRBJ2-1; 9 bases agree with TRBD2. TRBV7-1 carries the ORF label, with uncertain function. The J segment lost 2 bases and the V segment lost 5 bases, leaving 1 base of the junction unmatched. CDR3 length: 14 residues. In DNA form, the CDR3 reads TGTGCCAGCAGCCCTAGCGGGGCCTACAATGAGCAGTTCTTC. Protein: CASSPSGAYNEQFF.

The gene calls are TRBV10-3 and TRBJ2-3; TRBD2 aligns across 7 bases. The germline gives CDR1 ENHRY, CDR2 SYGVKD. The CDR3 contains 18 residues. V shed 0 bases, J shed 0 bases, and the junction held 9 bases outside the gene matches. The CDR3 region is CAISESMRGTVSTDTQYF. The CDR3 DNA is TGTGCCATCAGTGAGTCTATGCGGGGGACGGTAAGCACAGATACGCAGTATTTT.

The rearrangement links TRBV12-5 to TRBJ1-2; D may be TRBD1 (6 bases). CDR3 size: 14 residues. Germline CDR1 LGHNT, CDR2 FRNRAP. DNA of the CDR3: TGTGCCAGCACCCGGGACACAGAGAACTATGGCTACACCTTC. Residues: CASTRDTENYGYTF.

The chain employs TRBV11-3 and TRBJ2-3; D perhaps matches TRBD2 (6 bases). Between the trimmed V and J ends, which lost 3 bases and 3 bases, there was a span of 16 bases. CDR3 length: 16 amino acids. Germline V CDR1 and CDR2: SGHNT, YENEEA. CDR3 sequence reads: CASSLVGTVGTDTQYF. In DNA form, the CDR3 reads TGTGCCAGCAGCTTGGTGGGGACTGTGGGAACAGATACGCAGTATTTT.

A few counts support this clone. The gene calls are TRBV29-1 and TRBJ2-2; 7 positions match TRBD1. Germline CDR1 is SQVTM and CDR2 is ANQGSEA. The CDR3 is 13 residues long. V shed 6 bases and J 3 bases; nucleotides not matched to a gene: 4. This CDR3 reads CSVRQGDTGELFF. CDR3 coding DNA: TGCAGCGTACGACAGGGCGACACCGGGGAGCTGTTTTTT.

This clone occurred a few times. At one of its ends the junction is not consistent with the germline gene, which may arise from a read error. The chain is built from TRBV6-8 and TRBJ2-1, with 10 bases identical to TRBD2. This CDR3 has 15 residues. The germline V gene encodes CDR1 MNHGY and CDR2 SAAAGT. In nucleotides, the CDR3 is TGTGCCATCAGTCCTAGCGGGAGCTCCTACAATGAGCAGTTCTTC. Translated: CAISPSGSSYNEQFF.

There are a few counts of this clone. The V call is TRBV6-7, the J call TRBJ2-1; 11 nucleotides line up with TRBD2. TRBV6-7 qualifies as an ORF whose function is uncertain. Unmatched junction bases numbered 7, after V lost 1 base and J lost 8 bases. The CDR3 is 16 amino acids. Written as DNA, the CDR3 is TGTGCCAGCAGTTACTGGCTAGCGGGAGGAGGGCATGAGCAGTTCTTC. It specifies CASSYWLAGGGHEQFF.

This clone was observed a few times. For the CDR3, the DNA is TGTGCCAGCAGCCTAGTCAGTAATAGCAATCAGCCCCAGCATTTT. Translation gives CASSLVSNSNQPQHF. V and J are TRBV5-8 and TRBJ1-5; D gene uncertain. Trimming pared 4 bases from V and 0 bases from J, leaving 11 bases between. The germline V gene encodes CDR1 SGHTS and CDR2 YDEGEE. The CDR3 spans 15 residues.

V is TRBV6-8 and J is TRBJ1-1; weak D call: TRBD1 (5 bases). V gave up 4 bases and J gave up 5 bases, with 23 bases separating them. The CDR3 sequence is 17 residues long. Germline V lookup: CDR1 MNHGY, CDR2 SAAAGT. CDR3 in DNA: TGTGCCAGCAGTTCCGCGGGGCCAGGAGTAAAGGTAACTGAAGCTTTCTTT. It specifies CASSSAGPGVKVTEAFF.

The V gene is TRBV6-8, the J gene TRBJ2-2; maybe TRBD1 (6 bases). The germline gives CDR1 MNHGY, CDR2 SAAAGT. Trimming stripped 2 bases from V and 6 bases from J, with 10 bases between. This CDR3 comprises 14 residues. CDR3 amino acids: CASSYDRSAGELFF. The CDR3 nucleotides read TGTGCCAGCAGTTACGACAGGTCGGCCGGGGAGCTGTTTTTT.